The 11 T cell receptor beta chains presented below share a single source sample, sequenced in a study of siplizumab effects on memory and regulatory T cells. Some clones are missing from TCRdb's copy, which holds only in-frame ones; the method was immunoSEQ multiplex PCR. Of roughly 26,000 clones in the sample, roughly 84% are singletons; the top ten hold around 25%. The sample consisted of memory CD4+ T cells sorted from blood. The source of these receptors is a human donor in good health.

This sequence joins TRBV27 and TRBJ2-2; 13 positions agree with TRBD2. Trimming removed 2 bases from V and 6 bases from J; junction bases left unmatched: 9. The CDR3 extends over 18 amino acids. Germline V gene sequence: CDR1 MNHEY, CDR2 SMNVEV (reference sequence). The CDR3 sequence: CASSLRALAGGLAGELFF. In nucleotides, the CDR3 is TGTGCCAGCAGTTTACGAGCACTAGCGGGAGGGTTAGCCGGGGAGCTGTTTTTT.

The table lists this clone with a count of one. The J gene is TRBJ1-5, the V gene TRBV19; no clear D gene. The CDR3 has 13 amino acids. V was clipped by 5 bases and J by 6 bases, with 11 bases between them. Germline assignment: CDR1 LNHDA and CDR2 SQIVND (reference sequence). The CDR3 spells CASSDTEGQPQHF. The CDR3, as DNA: TGTGCCAGTAGTGACACCGAGGGTCAGCCCCAGCATTTT.

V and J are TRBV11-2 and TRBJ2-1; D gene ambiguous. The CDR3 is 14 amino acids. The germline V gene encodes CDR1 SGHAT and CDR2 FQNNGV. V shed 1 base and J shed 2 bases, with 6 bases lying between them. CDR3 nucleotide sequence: TGTGCCAGCAGCTTAGCGACACCCTACAATGAGCAGTTCTTC. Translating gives CASSLATPYNEQFF. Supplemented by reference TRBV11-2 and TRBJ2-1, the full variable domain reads EAGVAQSPRYKIIEKRQSVAFWCNPISGHATLYWYQQILGQGPKLLIQFQNNGVVDDSQLPKDRFSAERLKGVDSTLKIQPAKLEDSAVYLCASSLATPYNEQFFGPGTRLTVL.

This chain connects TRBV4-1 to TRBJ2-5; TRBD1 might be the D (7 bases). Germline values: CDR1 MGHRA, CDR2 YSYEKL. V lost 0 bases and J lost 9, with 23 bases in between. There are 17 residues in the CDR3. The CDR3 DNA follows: TGCGCCAGCAGCCAAGATCACCGGGGGCCGGGACAGTTTTCCCAGTACTTC. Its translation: CASSQDHRGPGQFSQYF.

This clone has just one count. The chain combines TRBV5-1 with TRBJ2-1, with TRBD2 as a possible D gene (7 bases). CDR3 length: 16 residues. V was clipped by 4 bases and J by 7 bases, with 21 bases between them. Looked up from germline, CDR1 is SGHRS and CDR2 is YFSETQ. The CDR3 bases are TGCGCCAGCAGCCGGGGGGCGCGGGAGAGAACAAATGAGCAGTTCTTC. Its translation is CASSRGARERTNEQFF.

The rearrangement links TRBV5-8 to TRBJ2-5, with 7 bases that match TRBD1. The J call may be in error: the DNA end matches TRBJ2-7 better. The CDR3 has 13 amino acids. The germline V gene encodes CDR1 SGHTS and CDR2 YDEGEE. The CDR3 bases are TGTGCCAGCAGCTTTCGACAGGGCTACGAGCAGTACTTC. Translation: CASSFRQGYEQYF.

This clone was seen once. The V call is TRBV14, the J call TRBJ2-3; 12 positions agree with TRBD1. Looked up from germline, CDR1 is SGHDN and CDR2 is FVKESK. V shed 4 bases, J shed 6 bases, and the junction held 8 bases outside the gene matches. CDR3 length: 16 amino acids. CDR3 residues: CASSPLPGQGADTQYF. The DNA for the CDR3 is TGTGCCAGCAGCCCACTTCCGGGACAGGGGGCTGATACGCAGTATTTT.

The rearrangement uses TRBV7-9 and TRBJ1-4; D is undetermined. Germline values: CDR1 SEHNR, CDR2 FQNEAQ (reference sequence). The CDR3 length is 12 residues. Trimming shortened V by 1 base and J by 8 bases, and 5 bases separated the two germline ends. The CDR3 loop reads CASSLEVEKLFF. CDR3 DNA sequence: TGTGCCAGCAGCTTAGAGGTGGAAAAACTGTTTTTT. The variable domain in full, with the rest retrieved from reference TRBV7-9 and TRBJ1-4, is DTGVSQNPRHKITKRGQNVTFRCDPISEHNRLYWYRQTLGQGPEFLTYFQNEAQLEKSRLLSDRFSAERPKGSFSTLEIQRTEQGDSAMYLCASSLEVEKLFFGSGTQLSVL.

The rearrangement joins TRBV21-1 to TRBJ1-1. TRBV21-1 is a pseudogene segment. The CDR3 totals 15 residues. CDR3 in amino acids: CASSHIGARDTEAFF. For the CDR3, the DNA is TGTGCCAGCAGCCATATCGGGGCCCGGGACACTGAAGCTTTCTTT.

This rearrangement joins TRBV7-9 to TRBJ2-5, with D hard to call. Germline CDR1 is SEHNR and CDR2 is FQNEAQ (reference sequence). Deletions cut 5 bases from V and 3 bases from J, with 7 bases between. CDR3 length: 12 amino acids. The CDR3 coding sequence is TGTGCCAGCAGCCCCTCAAAAGAGACCCAGTACTTC. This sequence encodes CASSPSKETQYF.

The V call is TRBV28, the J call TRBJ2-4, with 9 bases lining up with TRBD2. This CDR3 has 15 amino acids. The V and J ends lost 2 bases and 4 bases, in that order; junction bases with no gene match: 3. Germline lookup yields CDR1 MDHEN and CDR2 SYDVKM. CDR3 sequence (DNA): TGTGCCAGCAGTTTAGCGGGGGGGCCAAAAAACATTCAGTACTTC. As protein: CASSLAGGPKNIQYF.